The 19 T cell receptor beta chains given below trace back to one sample, sequenced in a study of cytomegalovirus exposure and HLA in healthy donors. Primers for the PCR totalled 60 Vbeta and 13 Jbeta. The protocol was immunoSEQ multiplex PCR, while the TCRdb copy is restricted to in-frame clones and leaves out a portion. The sample has tens of thousands of clones, about 70% seen once. Sequenced sample: PBMCs. All receptors come from a woman between 45 and 60 years old in good health and CMV-seropositive.

V is TRBV2 and J is TRBJ1-2, with 7 bases matching TRBD1. The trim removed 6 bases at V and 9 bases at J, leaving 4 bases unmatched. This CDR3 spans 11 amino acids. The germline V gene encodes CDR1 SNHLY and CDR2 FYNNEI. The CDR3 spells CASRQGNSYTF. As DNA, the CDR3 is TGTGCCAGCAGACAGGGGAATAGCTACACCTTC.

The V call is TRBV7-9, the J call TRBJ2-1; D might be TRBD2 (6 bases). The CDR3 spans 13 residues. Germline values: CDR1 SEHNR, CDR2 FQNEAQ (reference sequence). V lost 6 bases to trimming and J lost 6 bases, with 12 bases between them. DNA of the CDR3: TGTGCCAGCAGGCCAACTAGCACCAATGAGCAGTTCTTC. It translates to CASRPTSTNEQFF.

The chain is built from TRBV10-3 and TRBJ1-3, with unresolved D. The CDR3 is 18 residues long. Per germline, CDR1 ENHRY and CDR2 SYGVKD. V was cut by 0 bases and J by 0 bases, with 15 bases left in between. The CDR3 protein is CAISESGYGQRSGNTIYF. CDR3 nucleotide sequence: TGTGCCATCAGTGAGTCCGGGTATGGCCAGCGCTCTGGAAACACCATATATTTT.

A few counts support this clone. The chain employs TRBV6-5 and TRBJ2-7; tentatively, D is TRBD1 (6 bases). Deletions cut 3 bases from V and 3 bases from J, with 12 bases between. The CDR3 length is 14 residues. The V gene's germline CDR1 is MNHEY and CDR2 SVGAGI. DNA of the CDR3: TGTGCCAGCAGTTATGGGCAGGGGAGCTACGAGCAGTACTTC. Translation: CASSYGQGSYEQYF.

This clone was seen more than once but under ten times. The rearrangement joins TRBV5-4 to TRBJ1-2, with TRBD1 identical over 7 bases. In germline, CDR1 is SGHNT, CDR2 YYREEE (reference sequence). This CDR3 is built from 13 residues. Trimming cost V 4 bases and J 6 bases; bases outside gene matches: 6. The DNA for the CDR3 is TGTGCCAGCAGCCCAGGGACAGTCCATGGCTACACCTTC. It codes for CASSPGTVHGYTF.

The V and J genes are TRBV4-2 and TRBJ1-5; TRBD1 matches at 7 bases. Per the germline V gene, CDR1 is LGHNA and CDR2 is YNFKEQ. V was clipped by 2 bases and J by 7 bases; unmatched bases: 8. This CDR3 spans 15 amino acids. DNA for the CDR3: TGTGCCAGCAGCCAATCTACAGGGGAGAAGCAGCCCCAGCATTTT. Encoded protein: CASSQSTGEKQPQHF.

There are a few counts of this clone. The gene calls are TRBV2 and TRBJ1-1, with D possibly being TRBD1 (5 bases). The CDR3 covers 11 residues. V dropped 6 bases and J dropped 7 bases, with 9 bases sitting between them. Germline loops: CDR1 SNHLY, CDR2 FYNNEI. The CDR3 region has the DNA TGTGCCAGCAGCCCCAGGGTTGAAGCTTTCTTT. Protein sequence: CASSPRVEAFF.

This clone has only one observation. This sequence joins TRBV1 and TRBJ1-1. TRBV1 is an annotated pseudogene. The CDR3 sequence is 13 residues long. The chain's CDR3 is CTSSPPGRGGAFF. The CDR3 bases are TGCACCAGCAGCCCACCGGGCCGCGGGGGAGCTTTCTTT.

The rearrangement uses TRBV29-1 and TRBJ2-2; maybe TRBD2 (6 bases). The V gene lost 1 base and the J gene lost 8 bases, with 14 bases spanning the gap. Germline CDR1 reads SQVTM; CDR2 reads ANQGSEA. The CDR3 extends over 14 amino acids. The CDR3 sequence is CSVEVTAGRGELFF. The CDR3 DNA reads TGCAGCGTTGAAGTGACCGCGGGGAGAGGGGAGCTGTTTTTT.

The J gene is TRBJ1-1, the V gene TRBV11-1; 9 nucleotides agree with TRBD1. The CDR3 has 14 residues. CDR1 and CDR2 from the germline V gene are SGHAT and FQDESV (reference sequence). V shed 5 bases, J shed 6 bases, and the junction held 7 bases outside the gene matches. As DNA, the CDR3 is TGTGCCAGCAGCCCGGGACAGGGAATCCCTGAAGCTTTCTTT. This translates into CASSPGQGIPEAFF.

This clone was detected a few times. The V call is TRBV5-1, the J call TRBJ2-7; no firm D call. Trimming shortened V by 0 bases and J by 3 bases, and 10 bases separated the two germline ends. CDR1 and CDR2 from the germline V gene are SGHRS and YFSETQ. This CDR3 has 14 amino acids. CDR3 amino acids: CASSLVQAGYEQYF. The CDR3, as DNA: TGCGCCAGCAGCTTGGTCCAGGCCGGCTACGAGCAGTACTTC.

The chain recombines TRBV7-9 with TRBJ2-3; no firm D call. The germline V gene encodes CDR1 SEHNR and CDR2 FQNEAQ (reference sequence). The CDR3 loop spans 15 amino acids. V lost 6 bases and J 5 bases, leaving 18 bases between the germline ends. CDR3 residues: CASRAARGALDTQYF. The CDR3, as DNA: TGTGCCAGCAGGGCCGCCCGAGGAGCATTAGATACGCAGTATTTT.

The chain joins TRBV4-3 to TRBJ2-2; D perhaps matches TRBD1 (7 bases). Germline values: CDR1 LGHNA, CDR2 YSLEER. The CDR3 spans 14 residues. Trimming stripped 3 bases from V and 7 bases from J, with 12 bases between. CDR3 in amino acids: CASSQYRGGGELFF. The CDR3 DNA follows: TGCGCCAGCAGCCAGTACAGGGGAGGCGGGGAGCTGTTTTTT.

The chain is built from TRBV18 and TRBJ2-1; 7 nucleotides align to TRBD2. This CDR3 contains 17 residues. The trim removed 2 bases at V and 5 bases at J, leaving 12 bases unmatched. The germline CDR1 and CDR2 sequences are KGHSH and LQKENI. In DNA, the CDR3 is TGTGCCAGCTCACCATCGGCCGGGACTAAACTTAACAATGAGCAGTTCTTC. This sequence encodes CASSPSAGTKLNNEQFF.

The rearrangement links TRBV4-1 to TRBJ2-1; 11 bases map to TRBD2. The CDR3 loop spans 16 amino acids. The ends lost 0 bases at V and 4 bases at J; junction bases unmatched: 2. In germline, CDR1 is MGHRA, CDR2 YSYEKL. CDR3 DNA sequence: TGCGCCAGCAGCCAAGACTGGACTAGCGGGTACAATGAGCAGTTCTTC. This encodes CASSQDWTSGYNEQFF.

This rearrangement joins TRBV4-1 to TRBJ2-1; D is ambiguous. CDR3 size: 13 residues. Trimming took off 1 base at V and 5 bases at J, with 6 bases between the two ends. Germline-derived CDR1 and CDR2 are MGHRA and YSYEKL. CDR3 residues: CASSQGVHNEQFF. The DNA of the CDR3 is TGCGCCAGCAGCCAAGGAGTCCACAATGAGCAGTTCTTC.

Only a few counts were recorded for this clone. This chain links TRBV5-8 with TRBJ2-5; tentative D call: TRBD1 (5 bases). The CDR3 runs 12 residues. Germline lookup yields CDR1 SGHTS and CDR2 YDEGEE. The V and J ends lost 4 bases and 4 bases respectively, with 8 bases between them. This CDR3 reads CASSRRGETQYF. The CDR3 DNA follows: TGTGCCAGCAGCCGAAGGGGAGAGACCCAGTACTTC.

The J gene is TRBJ2-5, the V gene TRBV10-1; possible D gene TRBD1, 7 bases. With 0 bases removed from V and 5 bases from J, the gap between germline ends came to 13 bases. Germline assignment: CDR1 WNHNN and CDR2 SYGVQD (reference sequence). The CDR3 runs 15 residues. The CDR3 DNA follows: TGCGCCAGCAGTGAGTCTGGCAGGGGGAGGGAGACCCAGTACTTC. This encodes CASSESGRGRETQYF.

The chain couples TRBV2 to TRBJ1-1; D gene ambiguous. Trimming took 5 bases from V and 0 from J, leaving 7 bases between them. Germline values: CDR1 SNHLY, CDR2 FYNNEI. The CDR3 extends over 13 amino acids. CDR3 protein: CASSPQMNTEAFF. DNA of the CDR3: TGTGCCAGCAGTCCTCAGATGAACACTGAAGCTTTCTTT.